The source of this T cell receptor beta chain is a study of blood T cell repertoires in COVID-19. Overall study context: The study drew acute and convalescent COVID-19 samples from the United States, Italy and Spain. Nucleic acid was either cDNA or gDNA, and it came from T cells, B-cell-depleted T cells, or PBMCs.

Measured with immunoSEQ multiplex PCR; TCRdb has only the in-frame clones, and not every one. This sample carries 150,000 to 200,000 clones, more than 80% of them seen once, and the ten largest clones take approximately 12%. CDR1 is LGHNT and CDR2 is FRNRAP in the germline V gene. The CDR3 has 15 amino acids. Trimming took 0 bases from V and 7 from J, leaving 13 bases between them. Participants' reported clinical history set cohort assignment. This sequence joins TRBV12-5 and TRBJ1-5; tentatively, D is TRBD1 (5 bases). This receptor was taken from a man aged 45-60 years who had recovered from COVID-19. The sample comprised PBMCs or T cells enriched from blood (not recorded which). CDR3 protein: CASGLVVGGGQPQHF. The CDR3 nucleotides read TGTGCTAGTGGTTTGGTCGTGGGGGGAGGCCAGCCCCAGCATTTT.